Listed here are 32 T cell receptor beta chains from one sample, sequenced in a study of CD8+CD57+ T cells in acquired aplastic anemia. Whoever was chosen for sequencing had shown CD8+CD57+ cell expansion by flow cytometry. TCR beta VDJ and CDR3 profiles were obtained from a genomic DNA template. One entry per CDR3 protein, called by TCRdb with MiXCR from the reads. Found here are around 250,000 distinct CDR3 sequences, around 82% of them singletons; the top ten hold 35% to 50%. Sequencing was performed on sorted CD4+, CD8+, or CD8+CD57+ T cells (not recorded which) from PBMCs. The receptors derive from a human donor with aplastic anemia.

This chain joins TRBV7-3 and TRBJ2-1, with D perhaps TRBD2 (6 bases). The V and J ends lost 7 bases and 12 bases respectively, with 19 bases between them. From germline, CDR1 is SGHTA and CDR2 FQGTGA. This CDR3 region has 13 residues. CDR3 region: CASTDGGIHVQFF. CDR3 DNA sequence: TGTGCCAGCACAGATGGGGGGATCCATGTGCAGTTCTTC.

This sequence joins TRBV5-4 and TRBJ2-3; 7 positions match TRBD2. The length of the CDR3 is 15 residues. With 2 bases clipped from V and 0 bases from J, the junction kept 3 bases outside the gene matches. Germline CDR1 SGHNT, CDR2 YYREEE (reference sequence). CDR3 nucleotides: TGTGCCAGCAGCTTTACTAGCGCTAGCACAGATACGCAGTATTTT. Residues: CASSFTSASTDTQYF.

Note on this clonotype: Given the absence of the conserved phenylalanine or tryptophan at the CDR3 end, a read error is likely. It is unclear where the CDR3 begins or ends on the DNA, so no DNA is shown, and the CDR3 is as TCRdb lists it. The chain joins TRBV2 to TRBJ2-6. Germline V gene data show CDR1 as SNHLY and CDR2 as FYNNEI. The CDR3 length equals 16 residues, ends included. The CDR3 reads CASSEAYSYGANDFTY.

This chain uses TRBV5-6 with TRBJ2-3; TRBD2 matches at 10 bases. The CDR3 is 17 amino acids. Germline assignment: CDR1 SGHDT and CDR2 YYEEEE. Trimming took 8 bases from V and 3 from J; bases not matched to a gene: 15. The CDR3 bases are TGTGCCAGTAGTATCCGGGAGCTAGCGGGAGAGACAGATACGCAGTATTTT. Its protein is CASSIRELAGETDTQYF. The variable domain in full, completed from reference TRBV5-6 and TRBJ2-3, reads DAGVTQSPTHLIKTRGQQVTLRCSPKSGHDTVSWYQQALGQGPQFIFQYYEEEERQRGNFPDRFSGHQFPNYSSELNVNALLLGDSALYLCASSIRELAGETDTQYFGPGTRLTVL.

A remark on this clonotype: The CDR3 ends on some other residue instead of the conserved phenylalanine or tryptophan, so this is likely a read error. The rearrangement uses TRBV29-1 and TRBJ2-5; 8 nucleotides match TRBD1. The V gene's germline CDR1 is SQVTM and CDR2 ANQGSEA. The CDR3 runs 13 residues. J was trimmed by 5 bases and V by 2 bases; bases with no gene match: 4. The CDR3: CSVEQGARETQYL. The CDR3 DNA reads TGCAGCGTTGAACAGGGGGCGCGGGAGACCCAGTACCTC.

In the case of this clonotype: A junction end diverges from the germline sequence, so it may reflect a read error. The CDR3 loop reads CASSFTNRQETQHF. In DNA form, the CDR3 reads TGTGCCAGCAGCTTTACTAACAGACAAGAGACCCAGCACTTC. The V call is TRBV5-4, the J call TRBJ2-5; no clear D. Germline V gene lookup returns CDR1 SGHNT and CDR2 YYREEE (reference sequence). The length of the CDR3 is 14 residues.

This chain links TRBV9 with TRBJ2-3; no clear D gene. There are 14 residues in the CDR3. V gave up 0 bases and J gave up 1 base, with 6 bases separating them. Germline-derived CDR1 and CDR2 are SGDLS and YYNGEE. Written as DNA, the CDR3 is TGTGCCAGCAGCGTAGCCCCGGGCACAGATACGCAGTATTTT. This gives the protein CASSVAPGTDTQYF.

This sequence joins TRBV2 and TRBJ2-1; tentatively, D is TRBD2 (6 bases). The CDR3 totals 11 residues. V lost 11 bases, J lost 7 bases, and 12 bases lay in between. From germline, CDR1 is SNHLY and CDR2 FYNNEI. The CDR3: CACGAGNEQFF. CDR3 nucleotide sequence: TGTGCCTGCGGGGCGGGAAATGAGCAGTTCTTC.

Concerning this clonotype itself: One end of the junction does not line up with germline, which may come from a read error. This chain uses TRBV7-9 with TRBJ1-5; D unclear. Germline V gives CDR1 SEHNR, CDR2 FQNEAQ (reference sequence). The CDR3 has 14 amino acids. CDR3 sequence reads: CASSLFGRGQRQHF. CDR3 nucleotides: TGTGCCAGCAGCTTGTTCGGCCGAGGTCAGCGCCAGCATTTT.

The chain joins TRBV2 to TRBJ1-2; D unresolved. CDR1 and CDR2 from the germline V gene are SNHLY and FYNNEI. Trimming left V 8 bases short and J 0 bases short, with 4 bases between. The CDR3 has 11 amino acids. The CDR3 region is CASASNYGYTF. The CDR3 DNA reads TGTGCCAGCGCATCTAACTATGGCTACACCTTC.

This clonotype was seen a few times. The chain uses TRBV7-9 and TRBJ2-1, with 9 bases matching TRBD2. There are 15 residues in the CDR3. The V gene's germline CDR1 is SEHNR and CDR2 FQNEAQ (reference sequence). With V trimmed by 4 bases and J by 5 bases, 6 bases remained unmatched. CDR3 protein: CASSSRLAGNNEQFF. CDR3 DNA sequence: TGTGCCAGCAGCTCACGCCTAGCGGGAAACAATGAGCAGTTCTTC.

The count of this clonotype is one. This chain joins TRBV11-3 and TRBJ1-5; 7 bases are shared with TRBD1. This CDR3 has 17 residues. With V trimmed by 5 bases and J by 6 bases, 16 bases remained unmatched. Germline CDR1 and CDR2: SGHNT and YENEEA. Written as DNA, the CDR3 is TGTGCCAGCAGCCCGGATCTGACAGGAGGGGGCACTCAGCCCCAGCATTTT. Amino acid sequence: CASSPDLTGGGTQPQHF.

J is TRBJ2-7 and V is TRBV11-2; no firm D call. Trimming cost V 5 bases and J 1 base, with 12 bases left between them. CDR3 length: 14 amino acids. CDR1 is SGHAT, CDR2 FQNNGV, per germline. DNA of the CDR3: TGTGCCAGCAGCCGGGCTGGACGGTCCTACGAGCAGTACTTC. It codes for CASSRAGRSYEQYF.

The rearrangement joins TRBV7-8 to TRBJ1-2, with D maybe TRBD1 (5 bases). There are 16 residues in the CDR3. V lost 2 bases and J lost 10, with 23 bases in between. The germline V gene encodes CDR1 SGHVS and CDR2 FQNEAQ. DNA of the CDR3: TGTGCCAGCAGCTTACATCCAGACGGGACGGCCCATTCCTACACCTTC. Its translation: CASSLHPDGTAHSYTF.

Worth noting for this clonotype: No conserved phenylalanine or tryptophan ends this CDR3, so it is likely a read error. The V and J genes are TRBV7-3 and TRBJ2-4; D not resolved. The CDR3 contains 12 residues. Germline loops: CDR1 SGHTA, CDR2 FQGTGA. Here the CDR3 reads CASGVAGNTQYY. Here the CDR3 DNA reads TGTGCCAGCGGAGTAGCTGGGAACACTCAGTACTAC.

The J gene is TRBJ2-3, the V gene TRBV7-2; 7 nucleotides agree with TRBD2. CDR3 length equals 16 residues. Germline CDR1 reads SGHTA; CDR2 reads FQGNSA. V lost 3 bases to trimming and J lost 3 bases; unmatched junction nucleotides: 9. The CDR3 sequence is CASSFHPDGRTDTQYF. Written as DNA, the CDR3 is TGTGCCAGCAGCTTTCATCCAGACGGGAGGACAGATACGCAGTATTTT.

This chain uses TRBV2 with TRBJ1-5, with D perhaps matching TRBD1 (5 bases). The germline V gene encodes CDR1 SNHLY and CDR2 FYNNEI. This CDR3 contains 16 residues. V lost 5 bases and J lost 3, with 17 bases in between. DNA for the CDR3: TGTGCCAGCAGTTTCGACAGCGGCACCAACAATCAGCCCCAGCATTTT. Encoded protein: CASSFDSGTNNQPQHF.

The V call is TRBV5-1, the J call TRBJ1-2; 7 bases map to TRBD1. In germline, CDR1 is SGHRS, CDR2 YFSETQ. Unmatched junction bases numbered 4, after V lost 0 bases and J lost 5 bases. The CDR3 spans 14 residues. CDR3: CASSLVGRGYGYTF. DNA for the CDR3: TGCGCCAGCAGCTTGGTAGGCAGGGGGTATGGCTACACCTTC.

This sequence joins TRBV7-9 and TRBJ1-1, with D perhaps matching TRBD1 (5 bases). The length of the CDR3 is 15 residues. Germline lookup yields CDR1 SEHNR and CDR2 FQNEAQ (reference sequence). Between the trimmed V and J ends, which lost 5 bases and 14 bases, there was a span of 27 bases. CDR3 bases: TGTGCCAGCAGCCCCGCCCCGGAAGGGGCCACCGGGGCCTTCTTT. It is translated as CASSPAPEGATGAFF.

The CDR3 reads CASSDPHRGSPLHF. CDR3 nucleotide sequence: TGCGCCAGCAGTGATCCCCACCGAGGTTCACCCCTCCACTTT. The V and J genes are TRBV10-2 and TRBJ1-6; D is ambiguous. The CDR3 has 14 residues. The germline V and J ends were trimmed by 3 bases and 9 bases, with 12 bases remaining between them. CDR1 WSHSY and CDR2 SAAADI come from the germline V gene.

With respect to this clonotype: This likely comes from a read error, as the CDR3 has no conserved phenylalanine or tryptophan at its end. V and J are TRBV7-3 and TRBJ2-1; possible D gene TRBD1, 6 bases. The germline V gene encodes CDR1 SGHTA and CDR2 FQGTGA. Trimming stripped 8 bases from V and 13 bases from J, with 24 bases between. The CDR3 covers 14 residues. CDR3 nucleotides: TGTGCCAGCTCAAGACAGGCCAACGCCGTTGAACAGTTCTCC. Residues: CASSRQANAVEQFS.

This clonotype has just a few counts. The chain recombines TRBV15 with TRBJ2-3; 10 bases map to TRBD2. Germline lookup yields CDR1 LNHNV and CDR2 YYDKDF (reference sequence). The CDR3 has 20 residues. The ends lost 3 bases at V and 0 bases at J; junction bases unmatched: 15. CDR3 DNA: TGTGCCACCAGCAGTCCGGGACTAGCGCCGGGGCTGGCGAGCACAGATACGCAGTATTTT. Translation gives CATSSPGLAPGLASTDTQYF. The whole variable domain, filled in from reference TRBV15 and TRBJ2-3, reads DAMVIQNPRYQVTQFGKPVTLSCSQTLNHNVMYWYQQKSSQAPKLLFHYYDKDFNNEADTPDNFQSRRPNTSFCFLDIRSPGLGDTAMYLCATSSPGLAPGLASTDTQYFGPGTRLTVL.

In regard to this clonotype: The junction differs from germline at one of its ends, possibly a read error. The genes are TRBV7-9 and TRBJ2-5, with 7 bases that match TRBD2. Germline-derived CDR1 and CDR2 are SEHNR and FQNEAQ (reference sequence). This CDR3 comprises 14 residues. The CDR3 coding sequence is TGTGCCAGCAGCTTTCAAAGAGACGGGGGGAGCGAGGACTTC. Amino acid sequence: CASSFQRDGGSEDF.

This clonotype was seen once. One junction end disagrees with the germline gene, perhaps due to a read error. The chain employs TRBV10-3 and TRBJ2-7; tentative D call: TRBD1 (7 bases). Per germline, CDR1 ENHRY and CDR2 SYGVKD. The CDR3 extends over 14 amino acids. This CDR3 reads CASSECGTDYVKYF. DNA for the CDR3: TGTGCCAGCAGTGAATGCGGGACAGACTACGTGAAGTACTTC.

About this clonotype: The conserved phenylalanine or tryptophan normally closing the CDR3 is absent here, so this likely arose from a read error. The CDR3: CASGGAGPIQYC. In DNA form, the CDR3 reads TGTGCCAGCGGAGGAGCTGGGCCCATTCAGTACTGC. The rearrangement links TRBV7-4 to TRBJ2-4; D is possibly TRBD2 (5 bases). The germline V gene has CDR1 SGHVT and CDR2 SQSDAQ. The germline V and J ends were trimmed by 8 bases and 9 bases, with 14 bases remaining between them. The CDR3 loop spans 12 amino acids.

In regard to this clonotype: The junction shows a germline mismatch at one end, possibly a read error. The chain employs TRBV7-7 and TRBJ2-1; 10 bases map to TRBD2. The germline CDR1 and CDR2 sequences are SSHAT and FNYEAQ (reference sequence). The CDR3 has 15 residues. For the CDR3, the DNA is TGTGCTAGCAGCGAAAGTAGCGGGAGGATGAATGAGCAGTTCTTC. It yields the protein CASSESSGRMNEQFF.

The V and J genes are TRBV9 and TRBJ2-7; TRBD2 is a possible D gene (6 bases). This CDR3 spans 16 amino acids. V lost 5 bases, J lost 8 bases, and 26 bases lay in between. The germline V gene encodes CDR1 SGDLS and CDR2 YYNGEE. The CDR3 nucleotides read TGTGCCAGCAGGACAGCGGGCTCGACAAACCTGCCCCAGCAGTACGTC. Translation gives CASRTAGSTNLPQQYV.

About this clonotype: This CDR3 fails to terminate in the conserved phenylalanine or tryptophan, so it likely reflects a read error. The limits of the CDR3 on the DNA are not certain, so only TCRdb's listed CDR3 is given. This chain's CDR3 is CASSVVGALKETL. The V call is TRBV9, the J call TRBJ2-3; the table's D call, TRBD1, has no DNA check behind it. Both ends counted, the CDR3 spans 13 residues. Germline CDR1 reads SGDLS; CDR2 reads YYNGEE.

This sequence joins TRBV12-3 or TRBV12-4 and TRBJ1-2; 10 positions agree with TRBD1. Losses at the gene ends were 2 bases for V and 7 bases for J; bases not matched to a gene: 4. The CDR3 sequence is 14 residues long. This CDR3 reads CASSLRQGAGGYTF. The CDR3 DNA sequence: TGTGCCAGCAGTTTACGACAGGGGGCGGGTGGCTACACCTTC.

The rearrangement uses TRBV11-1 and TRBJ2-7; perhaps TRBD2 as D (6 bases). V was shortened by 4 bases and J by 6 bases, with 10 bases between the two germline ends. The length of the CDR3 is 12 residues. Germline CDR1 is SGHAT and CDR2 is FQDESV (reference sequence). CDR3 protein: CASSSTAGEQYV. In nucleotides, the CDR3 is TGTGCCAGCAGCTCCACAGCGGGCGAGCAGTACGTC.

As for this clonotype: No DNA is shown, since the ends of the CDR3 on it are uncertain; the CDR3 is the one TCRdb lists. The J gene is TRBJ1-5, the V gene TRBV7-9; the D call TRBD1 from the table was never checked on the DNA. Looked up from germline, CDR1 is SEHNR and CDR2 is FQNEAQ (reference sequence). The CDR3 is 15 amino acids in total, end residues counted. This CDR3 is CASSLVPGELFFGHF.

The chain couples TRBV7-9 to TRBJ1-6; D is possibly TRBD1 (5 bases). The CDR3 has 14 residues. Trimming took off 4 bases at V and 19 bases at J, with 23 bases between the two ends. CDR1 is SEHNR, CDR2 FQNEAQ, per germline (reference sequence). This CDR3 is CASSSDRGHGSVHF. CDR3 nucleotide sequence: TGTGCCAGCAGCTCTGACAGAGGGCATGGAAGCGTTCACTTT.